The sequence of this TCR beta chain was determined in a study of blood T cell repertoires in COVID-19 (dated by TCRdb to about 2020). About the study as a whole: Collaborator samples came from the United States, Italy and Spain and covered acute and convalescent phases of COVID-19. Nearly every sample came with metadata listing a de-identified subject ID, COVID-19 status, age in years and sex. Deeply sampled blood TCRbeta repertoires from subjects exposed to, actively infected with, or recovered from COVID-19 were included in the dataset. HLA class I and class II types, where available, came from metadata supplied by the sample provider rather than from assay-based typing. Samples were obtained from the ongoing ImmuneRACE study (first 160 participants) and from some 1,300 subjects provided by 6 global collaborators. The repertoires were released in a freely available public database intended as a resource for research on the immune response to SARS-CoV-2. The material from the prospective study consisted of cDNA or gDNA derived from T cells, B-cell-depleted T cells, or PBMCs. Findings and caveats that apply to the study as a whole: Clinical and demographic metadata were provided uncurated, with the amount varying by source and participant.

Each collaborating institution followed its own protocols to collect whole blood in K2EDTA tubes. For TCRbeta analysis, collaborators shipped samples as frozen whole blood, isolated PBMCs, or DNA extracted from either of those sample types. The CDR3 covers 16 residues, taking in both the cysteine and the phenylalanine. Only CDR3 DNA remains: 48 bases, in frame from the first base. At the junction V is shortened by 2 bases and J by 3 bases; bases outside the gene matches: 5. Per the germline V gene, KGHSH is the CDR1 and LQKENI is the CDR2. Regarding this clone: No cognate antigen has been identified for it. The record has no base qualities; no much larger clone is one base away.

TCRbeta CDR3 regions were amplified from genomic DNA by means of the immunoSEQ Assay, a bias-controlled multiplex PCR. In the original analysis: The number of nucleated cells in each sample was estimated from the amplification of reference gene primers within the assay. Sequence reads were collapsed and filtered to measure the absolute abundance of every unique TCRbeta CDR3 rearrangement. For each sample, productive Simpson clonality was calculated by taking the square root of Simpson's diversity index across productive rearrangements. TCRdb limited this immuneACCESS table to in-frame rearrangements with V and J called. A share of clones is missing; checked studies link under half to unresolved V genes, and the rest is unexplained. The V and J calls and clone size were taken over from that table, and D and trimming were inferred from the DNA. The sample contains over 90,000 clones, 70% to 80% of them found a single time. 9.8% of the sample rests with the top ten.

This TCR derives from a man between 60 and 70 years old with active or convalescent COVID-19. Recombination linked TRBV18 to TRBJ2-3, and 10 junction bases match TRBD2. The sequenced sample consisted of peripheral blood. The bases are TGTGCCAGCTCACCAGGAGCTAGCGGGAGTACAGATACGCAGTATTTT. This codes for CASSPGASGSTDTQYF.